This T cell receptor (beta chain) was sequenced for a study of T cells in Graves' hyperthyroidism and ophthalmopathy. This clonotype was counted ten times or more. What it binds is unknown. Amplification of TCR beta CDR3 regions was performed using RNA transcripts as template. Primed by the HTBI set, a first-round RT-PCR was run on the TCR CDR3. TCRdb passed the multiplex PCR reads through MiXCR, listing each CDR3 protein once. The table records 370,000 or so distinct CDR3 sequences, more than 15% of them present only once. The V gene end was trimmed by 5 bases and the J gene end by 1 base; junction bases not matched to a gene: 8. CDR3 length: 16 residues. Germline V gives CDR1 MDHEN, CDR2 SYDVKM. Broader study findings: Most clonotypes expanded in thyroid above 0.001 were likewise present in blood.

The sequence was obtained from a woman aged 18-29 years with Graves' hyperthyroidism that later progressed to Graves' ophthalmopathy. What was sequenced was blood. The chain joins TRBV28 to TRBJ2-3, with 8 bases fitting TRBD1. The CDR3 spells CASSHQQGVGTDTQYF. CDR3 nucleotides: TGTGCCAGCAGTCACCAACAGGGGGTGGGCACAGATACGCAGTATTTT.